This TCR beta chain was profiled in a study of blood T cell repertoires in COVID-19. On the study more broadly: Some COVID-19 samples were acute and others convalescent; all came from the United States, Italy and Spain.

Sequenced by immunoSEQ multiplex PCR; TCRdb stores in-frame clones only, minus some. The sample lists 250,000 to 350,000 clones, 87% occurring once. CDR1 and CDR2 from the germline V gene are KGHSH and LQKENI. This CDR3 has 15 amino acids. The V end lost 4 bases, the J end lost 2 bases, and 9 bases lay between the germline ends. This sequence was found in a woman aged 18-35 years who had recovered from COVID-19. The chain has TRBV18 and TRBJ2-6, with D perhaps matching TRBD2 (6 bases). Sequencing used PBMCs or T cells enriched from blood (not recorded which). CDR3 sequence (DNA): TGTGCCAGCTCACTACAGCGGGCTGGGGCCAACGTCCTGACTTTC. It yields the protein CASSLQRAGANVLTF.